This T cell receptor beta chain derives from a study of T cells after yellow fever vaccination. Study details: Low-cell-number fractions were prepared with SMART-Seq v4 Ultra Low Input.

Study-level points and caveats: Most primary-vaccination clones reappeared after the booster (just under 98% CD4, around 88% CD8).

Notes on this clonotype: Its antigen remains unknown.

The 5'RACE template-switching step produced TCR cDNA and added a universal primer site and UMIs. TCRdb redid the calling of the 5' RACE reads with MiXCR, one entry per CDR3 protein. The sample has around 350,000 distinct CDR3 sequences, about 6.2% seen once. The sequence was obtained from a man in his thirties or forties who received the YFV17D yellow fever vaccine. The sequences come from PBMCs, collected 5 days after the yellow fever booster vaccination.

The CDR3 bases are TGCAGCTGTGGACAGCCAAATCAGCCCCAGCATTTT. It is translated as CSCGQPNQPQHF. This chain connects TRBV29-1 to TRBJ1-5; the D gene is possibly TRBD1 (6 bases). Germline V gene data show CDR1 as SQVTM and CDR2 as ANQGSEA. The ends were cut back, 8 bases at V and 4 bases at J, with 12 bases in the middle. The CDR3 consists of 12 residues.